These T cell receptor beta chains were read from a single sample in a study of CD8 T cells in ankylosing spondylitis. One entry per CDR3 protein, called by TCRdb with MiXCR from the 5' RACE reads. The table has hundreds of thousands of distinct CDR3 sequences, approximately 12% seen once; the top ten hold approximately 0.51%. Sequenced material: blood, either unsorted or a sorted T cell fraction (not recorded which). The receptors originated from a male donor with ankylosing spondylitis. The CDR3 runs from the conserved cysteine through the conserved F or W. A D gene is named only where the DNA matches it firmly. Part of the rows lack a size; the others show once, few, many or a class for expanded clones.

j_gene | abundance | d_gene | v_gene | CDR3aa | CDR3nt
TRBJ2-1 | few | NA | TRBV20-1 | CSARVASRYNEQFF | TGCAGTGCTAGAGTTGCTAGCCGTTACAATGAGCAGTTCTTC
TRBJ2-1 | NA | NA | TRBV20-1 | CSARDPLGNEQFF | TGCAGTGCTAGAGATCCTCTGGGCAATGAGCAGTTCTTC
TRBJ2-7 | many | NA | TRBV29-1 | CSVAETYEQYF | TGCAGCGTTGCGGAAACCTACGAGCAGTACTTC
TRBJ2-3 | NA | TRBD2 | TRBV11-2 | CASRVQGLAIATDTQYF | TGTGCCAGCAGAGTACAGGGACTAGCGATTGCCACAGATACGCAGTATTTT
TRBJ2-7 | NA | TRBD2 | TRBV20-1 | CSADTSGRTYEQYF | TGCAGTGCTGATACTAGCGGGAGGACCTACGAGCAGTACTTC
TRBJ2-6 | NA | TRBD1 | TRBV7-2 | CASSARTGAGANVLTF | TGTGCCAGCAGCGCCCGGACAGGGGCCGGGGCCAACGTCCTGACTTTC
TRBJ1-6 | few | TRBD1 | TRBV7-8 | CASSLARQGWSPLHF | TGTGCCAGCAGCTTAGCTCGACAGGGCTGGTCACCCCTCCACTTT
TRBJ1-2 | many | NA | TRBV7-2 | CASSLVQQGTYGYTF | TGTGCCAGCAGCCTCGTACAGCAGGGTACCTATGGCTACACCTTC
TRBJ2-2 | NA | NA | TRBV7-3 | CASSYMTGATGELFF | TGTGCCAGCAGCTATATGACAGGCGCCACCGGGGAGCTGTTTTTT
TRBJ2-1 | many | NA | TRBV29-1 | CSVEWGGASSYNEQFF | TGCAGCGTTGAATGGGGAGGAGCTAGCTCCTACAATGAGCAGTTCTTC
TRBJ2-7 | few | TRBD2 | TRBV7-2 | CASSPRWVAGGEQYF | TGTGCCAGCAGCCCTCGGTGGGTAGCGGGAGGGGAGCAGTACTTC
TRBJ1-5 | many | NA | TRBV7-2 | CASSYLFNQPQHF | TGTGCCAGCAGCTACCTTTTTAATCAGCCCCAGCATTTT
TRBJ1-2 | many | NA | TRBV20-1 | CSVRKESYGYTF | TGCAGTGTTAGAAAAGAAAGCTATGGCTACACCTTC
TRBJ2-5 | few | NA | TRBV2 | CASSEFGATQETQYF | TGTGCCAGCAGTGAATTTGGAGCCACACAAGAGACCCAGTACTTC
TRBJ1-2 | few | NA | TRBV7-9 | CASSAFPGGYTF | TGTGCCAGCAGCGCGTTTCCTGGCGGCTACACCTTC
TRBJ2-1 | NA | NA | TRBV6-5 | CASSYSNRDDEQFF | TGTGCCAGCAGTTACTCGAACAGAGACGATGAGCAGTTCTTC
TRBJ2-7 | few | NA | TRBV7-2 | CASSRSRAGNYEQYF | TGTGCCAGCAGCCGATCTCGTGCGGGAAACTACGAGCAGTACTTC
TRBJ1-2 | many | NA | TRBV28 | CASSYGGTEYGYTF | TGTGCCAGCTCTTATGGGGGGACTGAATATGGCTACACCTTC
TRBJ2-1 | many | TRBD2 | TRBV6-5 | CASSYSELKAGAWNEQFF | TGTGCCAGCAGTTACTCGGAGCTAAAGGCGGGAGCATGGAATGAGCAGTTCTTC
TRBJ1-4 | few | NA | TRBV25-1 | CASSGHRESNEKLFF | TGTGCCAGCAGTGGACACAGGGAGTCTAATGAAAAACTGTTTTTT
TRBJ1-2 | few | TRBD1 | TRBV12-3/TRBV12-4 | CASRVTGDYGYTF | TGTGCCAGCAGGGTTACAGGGGACTATGGCTACACCTTC
TRBJ1-4 | few | NA | TRBV9 | CASSESKGKKLFF | TGTGCCAGCAGCGAGAGTAAGGGAAAAAAACTGTTTTTT
TRBJ1-2 | few | NA | TRBV2 | CASRRTTNYGYTF | TGTGCCAGCAGGAGGACAACGAACTATGGCTACACCTTC
TRBJ2-7 | few | NA | TRBV7-8 | CASSLDMTGVGEQYF | TGTGCCAGCAGCTTAGATATGACGGGAGTGGGCGAGCAGTACTTC
TRBJ1-4 | few | TRBD1 | TRBV2 | CASSGDREGKLFF | TGTGCCAGCAGTGGAGACAGGGAGGGTAAACTGTTTTTT
TRBJ1-6 | NA | NA | TRBV20-1 | CSANRRDGNNSPLHF | TGCAGTGCTAACCGACGGGACGGAAATAATTCACCCCTCCACTTT
TRBJ2-1 | few | NA | TRBV18 | CASSQGGLDEQFF | TGTGCCAGCTCACAAGGAGGGCTAGATGAGCAGTTCTTC
TRBJ1-6 | few | NA | TRBV7-3 | CASSPTGQPLHF | TGTGCCAGCAGCCCAACAGGGCAACCCCTCCACTTT
TRBJ2-5 | NA | NA | TRBV20-1 | CSATDGGQETQYF | TGCAGTGCTACGGACGGGGGCCAAGAGACCCAGTACTTC
TRBJ1-4 | few | TRBD1 | TRBV27 | CASSLFTGGGTNEKLFF | TGTGCCAGCAGTTTATTCACAGGGGGCGGAACCAATGAAAAACTGTTTTTT
TRBJ1-2 | NA | TRBD1 | TRBV6-1 | CASSEWGQGYGYTF | TGTGCCAGCAGTGAATGGGGACAGGGGTATGGCTACACCTTC
TRBJ2-5 | NA | NA | TRBV7-2 | CASSQGRPRETQYF | TGTGCCAGCAGCCAAGGCCGGCCAAGGGAGACCCAGTACTTC
TRBJ1-4 | few | NA | TRBV20-1 | CSALVARRGKLFF | TGCAGTGCTCTGGTGGCGAGGAGGGGAAAACTGTTTTTT
TRBJ1-2 | NA | NA | TRBV5-1 | CASSLDRANGYTF | TGCGCCAGCAGCTTGGACAGGGCCAACGGCTACACCTTC
TRBJ2-5 | NA | NA | TRBV28 | CASSLPYPRLQETQYF | TGTGCCAGCAGTTTACCGTACCCACGCCTACAAGAGACCCAGTACTTC
TRBJ2-5 | many | NA | TRBV5-6 | CASSFESWETQYF | TGTGCCAGCAGCTTCGAATCCTGGGAGACCCAGTACTTC
TRBJ2-7 | few | TRBD2 | TRBV12-3/TRBV12-4 | CASGRGTSGYEQYF | TGTGCCAGCGGCCGCGGGACTAGCGGATATGAGCAGTACTTC
TRBJ1-6 | NA | TRBD1 | TRBV2 | CASKGTGYKPLHF | TGTGCCAGCAAAGGGACAGGGTATAAGCCCCTCCACTTT
TRBJ1-1 | few | TRBD1 | TRBV5-1 | CASSPGQGQAFF | TGCGCCAGCAGCCCAGGACAGGGTCAAGCTTTCTTT
TRBJ2-3 | NA | NA | TRBV20-1 | CAEGITSTDTQYF | TGCGCGGAGGGGATTACTAGCACAGATACGCAGTATTTT
TRBJ1-1 | few | NA | TRBV5-1 | CASSLNKGFLNTEAFF | TGCGCCAGCAGCTTGAACAAGGGGTTCCTGAACACTGAAGCTTTCTTT
TRBJ1-5 | few | NA | TRBV20-1 | CSASGGRENQPQHF | TGCAGTGCTAGCGGAGGGAGAGAAAATCAGCCCCAGCATTTT
TRBJ2-5 | few | NA | TRBV6-5 | CASSSLVRGGDGRNQYF | TGTGCCAGCAGTTCCCTCGTTAGAGGTGGGGACGGCCGAAACCAGTACTTC
TRBJ2-1 | NA | TRBD1 | TRBV7-2 | CASSFGQGRSEQFF | TGTGCCAGCAGCTTCGGACAGGGACGGTCTGAGCAGTTCTTC
TRBJ2-7 | many | NA | TRBV20-1 | CSAKSGPSYEQYF | TGCAGTGCCAAGAGCGGGCCCTCCTACGAGCAGTACTTC
TRBJ2-1 | few | NA | TRBV20-1 | CSARRASYNEQFF | TGCAGTGCACGGAGGGCCTCCTACAATGAGCAGTTCTTC
TRBJ1-6 | few | NA | TRBV20-1 | CSARNGALHF | TGCAGTGCTAGGAATGGGGCCCTCCACTTT
TRBJ1-1 | few | NA | TRBV18 | CASSPPGVFTEAFF | TGTGCCAGCTCACCACCAGGGGTATTCACTGAAGCTTTCTTT
TRBJ2-3 | NA | NA | TRBV7-2 | CASSFGTGDTQYF | TGTGCCAGCAGCTTCGGGACCGGGGATACGCAGTATTTT